The source of this T cell receptor (beta chain) is a study of pediatric ulcerative colitis. Study conclusions and caveats: Blood-rectal clonal overlap within each person was significantly higher in ulcerative colitis patients than controls. A couple of patients' blood samples yielded substantially fewer templates.

The count of this clone is one. What it binds is not known. Rectal tissue came from one to two pinch biopsies taken at colonoscopy. The method was immunoSEQ multiplex PCR; TCRdb's version includes in-frame clones alone and lacks a portion of them. The table has 45,000 to 55,000 clones, under 80% seen once. The CDR3 is made up of 13 amino acids. Germline lookup yields CDR1 SEHNR and CDR2 FQNEAQ (reference sequence). V was pared by 10 bases and J by 2 bases, with 15 bases between. The sample comprised gut tissue. This sequence joins TRBV7-9 and TRBJ2-7, with D perhaps assigned TRBD1 or TRBD2 (5 bases each). The clonotype comes from a girl aged 5-17 years with moderate ulcerative colitis. CDR3 region: CATEGQTTYEQYF. In DNA form, the CDR3 reads TGTGCCACCGAGGGGCAGACAACCTACGAGCAGTACTTC.